This TCR beta chain is drawn from a study of blood T cell repertoires in COVID-19. For the study at large: The United States, Italy and Spain were the sources of the acute and convalescent COVID-19 samples. PBMCs, B-cell-depleted T cells, or T cells provided the cDNA or gDNA that made up the material.

The trim removed 2 bases at V and 2 bases at J, leaving 5 bases unmatched. Germline V gene data show CDR1 as SGHDT and CDR2 as YYEEEE. This CDR3 comprises 16 residues. As processed by the authors: Estimates of nucleated cell counts were drawn from the amplification of reference gene primers. Produced via immunoSEQ multiplex PCR; TCRdb's table is partial and in-frame only. V and J calls and clone size come straight from that table; D and trimming were deduced from the DNA. The profile shows 150,000 or so clones, more than 70% of them singletons. Sample: peripheral blood. The chain has TRBV5-6 and TRBJ2-3; 10 bases are shared with TRBD2. The sequence came from a man aged 18 to 35 with active or convalescent COVID-19. CDR3 loop: CASSFLAGAHTDTQYF. CDR3 bases: TGTGCCAGCAGCTTCCTAGCGGGGGCCCACACAGATACGCAGTATTTT.